These T cell receptor beta chains were read from a single sample in a study of cytomegalovirus exposure and HLA in healthy donors. Here immunoSEQ multiplex PCR was the method, and the copy in TCRdb shows in-frame clones only, minus some. This sample has roughly 70,000 clones; around three quarters occur once, and the top ten carry 6.3%. Sequencing was performed on PBMCs. These receptor sequences come from a man between 50 and 59 years old in good health and CMV-seronegative. Each CDR3 is given with its conserved first and last residue. Each record gives: D gene, clone size, J gene, V gene, CDR3 DNA, CDR3 protein. A D gene is named only where the DNA matches it firmly. Expanded clones get a size class; other rows say once, few or many, or leave the size out.

>TRBD2|-|TRBJ2-2|TRBV28
TGTGCCAGCAGTTTTCCCGGGGGGACCGGGGAGCTGTTTTTT
CASSFPGGTGELFF
>-|-|TRBJ1-1|TRBV11-1
TGTGCCAGCAGCTTGTGGAAAGGGAGTACTGAAGCTTTCTTT
CASSLWKGSTEAFF
>-|-|TRBJ2-5|TRBV7-9
TGTGCCAGCAGCTCCTTCTTGGGGGGGCTCCAAGAGACCCAGTACTTC
CASSSFLGGLQETQYF
>-|-|TRBJ2-7|TRBV7-6
TGTGCCAGCAGCCAAAATACTAGGGGGAGCCAGTACTTC
CASSQNTRGSQYF
>TRBD2|-|TRBJ2-5|TRBV18
TGTGCCAGCTCACCGGGACTAGCGGGGAAAGAGACCCAGTACTTC
CASSPGLAGKETQYF
>-|-|TRBJ2-7|TRBV27
TGTGCCAGCAGTTGGCGGGGCGTCCACGAGCAGTACTTC
CASSWRGVHEQYF
>TRBD1|few|TRBJ2-7|TRBV6-6
TGTGCCAGCAGCTGGACAGGGGCGGGCGAGCAGTACTTC
CASSWTGAGEQYF
>TRBD1|-|TRBJ1-1|TRBV19
TGTGCCAGTAGTCTTCCGGGACAGGGTGGGCCTGAAGCTTTCTTT
CASSLPGQGGPEAFF
>-|-|TRBJ2-2|TRBV18
TGTGCCAGCTCAACAATCCAGGGAGCGGGCACCGGGGAGCTGTTTTTT
CASSTIQGAGTGELFF
>-|-|TRBJ1-1|TRBV29-1
TGCAGCGTTGCACCGCGGGGACGGAAGAACACTGAAGCTTTCTTT
CSVAPRGRKNTEAFF
>-|-|TRBJ2-1|TRBV11-3
TGTGCCAGCAGCTTAGTGGGCGCGTACAACAATGAGCAGTTCTTC
CASSLVGAYNNEQFF
>-|-|TRBJ1-5|TRBV28
TGTGCCAGCAGGCATCTAAGCCCTGCACAGCCCCAGCATTTT
CASRHLSPAQPQHF
>TRBD1|-|TRBJ2-1|TRBV29-1
TGCAGCGTGGGGACAGGGGGCGAGCAGTTCTTC
CSVGTGGEQFF
>-|once|TRBJ2-3|TRBV30
TGTGCCTGGAGGGCCGGGAGTATAAATACGCAGTATTTT
CAWRAGSINTQYF
>-|-|TRBJ2-7|TRBV11-2
TGTGCCAGCAGCTTAGATGTAGGACTTTCCTACGAGCAGTACTTC
CASSLDVGLSYEQYF
>-|-|TRBJ2-7|TRBV30
TGTGCCTGGAGACAGGACTACGAGCAGTACTTC
CAWRQDYEQYF
>TRBD1|-|TRBJ2-5|TRBV6-1
TGTGCCAGCAGGACAGGGATCGAGACCCAGTACTTC
CASRTGIETQYF
>-|few|TRBJ1-5|TRBV6-5
TGTGCCAGCAGCTCTCCGGGGGAGGATCAGCCCCAGCATTTT
CASSSPGEDQPQHF
>-|-|TRBJ1-2|TRBV6-5
TGTGCCAGCAGCCGACAGGTGACCTATGGCTACACCTTC
CASSRQVTYGYTF
>-|-|TRBJ1-1|TRBV6-5
TGTGCCAGCAGACCACCAGGGTTGACTGAAGCTTTCTTT
CASRPPGLTEAFF
>-|-|TRBJ1-2|TRBV2
TGTGCCAACGAGAAGACAGAAAGCTATGGCTACACCTTC
CANEKTESYGYTF
>TRBD2|-|TRBJ2-7|TRBV9
TGTGCCAGCAGCGTAGCAATCGGGAGGGGCTCCTACGAGCAGTACTTC
CASSVAIGRGSYEQYF
>TRBD1|-|TRBJ2-7|TRBV2
TGTGCCAGCGTTCTAACAGGGGGCTACGAGCAGTACTTC
CASVLTGGYEQYF
>-|-|TRBJ1-1|TRBV5-1
TGCGCCAGCAGCTTGATTCCAGGCCTGGGCACTGAAGCTTTCTTT
CASSLIPGLGTEAFF
>-|few|TRBJ1-1|TRBV25-1
TGTGCCAGCAGTGAACTTACGTCCCGGGGCACTGAAGCTTTCTTT
CASSELTSRGTEAFF
>-|once|TRBJ2-1|TRBV6-4
TGTGCCAGCAGGGGAAGACAGGGGGAGAGACTACGGACTAGCGAGCAGTTCTTC
CASRGRQGERLRTSEQFF
>-|once|TRBJ2-7|TRBV5-1
TGCGCCAGCAGCTTCAGCTCCTACGAGCAGTACTTC
CASSFSSYEQYF
>-|-|TRBJ1-6|TRBV18
TGTGCCAGCTCACCACAAGTACAGCTTAATTCACCCCTCCACTTT
CASSPQVQLNSPLHF
>TRBD1|few|TRBJ1-1|TRBV5-1
TGCGCCAGCAGCTTGGCAGGGACAGGGTACACTGAAGCTTTCTTT
CASSLAGTGYTEAFF
>TRBD2|-|TRBJ2-7|TRBV18
TGTGCCAGCTCATTAGCCGGGACTAGCGTTTACGAGCAGTACTTC
CASSLAGTSVYEQYF
>-|-|TRBJ2-1|TRBV6-5
TGTGCCAGCAGTTACTGGAGGAGCTCCTACAATGAGCAGTTCTTC
CASSYWRSSYNEQFF
>TRBD2|once|TRBJ2-5|TRBV7-8
TGTGCCAGCAGAGAGACTAGCGGGGAAGAGACCCAGTACTTC
CASRETSGEETQYF
>-|-|TRBJ1-2|TRBV27
TGTGCCAGCAGTTTAAGCCCTGACAGGCCTGGCTACACCTTC
CASSLSPDRPGYTF
>-|-|TRBJ1-6|TRBV5-4
TGTGCCAGCAGCTTGACAGGGTATAATTCCCCCCTCCACTTT
CASSLTGYNSPLHF
>TRBD1|-|TRBJ1-2|TRBV2
TGTGCCAGCAAGGAGGGGACAGGGGTTGCCTACACCTTC
CASKEGTGVAYTF
>-|-|TRBJ1-1|TRBV7-9
TGTGCCAGCAGCCTAGACAGGAAAGAAGCTTTCTTT
CASSLDRKEAFF
>-|-|TRBJ2-7|TRBV5-6
TGTGCCAGCAGTCCGACAGTTCCGTACGAGCAGTACTTC
CASSPTVPYEQYF
>TRBD2|-|TRBJ2-1|TRBV10-1
TGCGCCAGCAGTGAGAAGCGGGGGGGCTTGGATGAGCAGTTCTTC
CASSEKRGGLDEQFF
>-|-|TRBJ1-3|TRBV7-6
TGTGCCAGCAGCTTAGACCAAAGCGACACCATATATTTT
CASSLDQSDTIYF
>TRBD1|-|TRBJ1-5|TRBV27
TGTGCCAGCAGTCGGGACAGGGCCAATCAGCCCCAGCATTTT
CASSRDRANQPQHF
>-|-|TRBJ2-1|TRBV28
TGTGCCAGCAGTTTGAGAGGGTACTACAATGAGCAGTTCTTC
CASSLRGYYNEQFF
>-|few|TRBJ1-1|TRBV9
TGTGCCAGCAGCGAACTCGGTGGGGGGAGGGCTGAAGCTTTCTTT
CASSELGGGRAEAFF
>-|-|TRBJ2-4|TRBV7-2
TGTGCCAGCAGCTTATACGGGGGAAACATTCAGTACTTC
CASSLYGGNIQYF